The entry that follows covers one T cell receptor (beta chain) sequence. Original methodology: Amplifying reference gene primers gave estimates of nucleated cell counts. Here immunoSEQ multiplex PCR was the method, and the copy in TCRdb shows in-frame clones only, minus some. V, J and clone size are those of that table, while D and trimming were read from the DNA. Found here are some 370,000 clones, about 90% of them singletons; the top ten hold approximately 7%. The entry originates in a study of blood T cell repertoires in COVID-19. The overall study: PBMCs, B-cell-depleted T cells, or T cells provided the cDNA or gDNA that made up the material.

V lost 1 base to trimming and J lost 2 bases, with 13 bases between them. This CDR3 comprises 16 residues. Germline CDR1 reads SGHNT; CDR2 reads YENEEA. The sequence came from a man aged 18 to 29 with active or convalescent COVID-19. The sample comprised peripheral blood. The chain employs TRBV11-3 and TRBJ2-3; D remains unclear. CDR3 DNA: TGTGCCAGCAGCTTAGGTGTTGCAGAAAACACAGATACGCAGTATTTT. Protein sequence: CASSLGVAENTDTQYF.